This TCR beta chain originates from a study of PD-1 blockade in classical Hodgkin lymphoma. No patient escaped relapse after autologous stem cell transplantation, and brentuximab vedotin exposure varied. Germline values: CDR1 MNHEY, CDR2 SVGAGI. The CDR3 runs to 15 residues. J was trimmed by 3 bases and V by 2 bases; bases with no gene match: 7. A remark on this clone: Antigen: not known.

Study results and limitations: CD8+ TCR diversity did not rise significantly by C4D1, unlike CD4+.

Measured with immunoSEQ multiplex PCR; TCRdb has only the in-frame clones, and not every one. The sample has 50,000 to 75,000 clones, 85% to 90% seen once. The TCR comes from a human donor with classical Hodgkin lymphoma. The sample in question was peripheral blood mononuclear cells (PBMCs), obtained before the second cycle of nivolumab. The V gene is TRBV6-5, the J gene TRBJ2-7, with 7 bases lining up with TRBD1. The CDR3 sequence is CASSYRDSPSYEQYF. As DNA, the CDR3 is TGTGCCAGCAGTTACCGGGACAGCCCTAGCTACGAGCAGTACTTC.